This T cell receptor (beta chain) was sequenced during a study of blood T cell repertoires in COVID-19. Original analysis: Amplification of reference gene primers provided the estimated nucleated cell counts. Libraries were prepared by immunoSEQ multiplex PCR; TCRdb keeps only in-frame clonotypes and omits some of them. That table furnishes V, J and clone size, whereas the DNA furnished D and trimming. This sample carries approximately 200,000 clones, 79% of them seen once, and the ten largest clones take roughly a sixth. The sequencing sample was made of peripheral blood. This sequence was found in a man aged 60 to 75 with active or convalescent COVID-19.

In DNA, the CDR3 is TGCAGTGCAACAGGGGAGCAGTTCTTC. Translation: CSATGEQFF. The rearrangement uses TRBV20-1 and TRBJ2-1; D perhaps matches TRBD1 (6 bases). Germline V gene lookup returns CDR1 DFQATT and CDR2 SNEGSKA (reference sequence). V lost 6 bases to trimming and J lost 10 bases, with 7 bases between them. There are 9 residues in the CDR3.